This T cell receptor beta chain was recovered during a study of early stage breast cancer tumors. Background on the study: The ER+/PR+/HER2- tumors included 7 or 8 ductal and a few lobular carcinomas.

Blood replicates held 0.5 ug DNA, tumor or normal breast roughly 1.5 ug, two each. Only in-frame clones appear in the TCRdb table, and some are missing; sequencing was by immunoSEQ multiplex PCR. The table has some 24,000 clones, 55% to 80% seen once. Study-wide findings and caveats: In most of the 16 patients, blood comparison separated tumor from normal breast.

This clone was seen more than once but under ten times. The antigen remains unidentified. The CDR3 is 17 amino acids. The V and J ends lost 6 bases and 0 bases, in that order; junction bases with no gene match: 6. Germline values: CDR1 MDHEN, CDR2 SYDVKM. The sequencing sample was made of breast tumor tissue. The J gene is TRBJ1-5, the V gene TRBV28; 12 bases match TRBD1. The TCR originated in a person between 55 and 69 years old with breast cancer. The CDR3 loop is CASRDGTGGYSNQPQHF. The CDR3, as DNA: TGTGCCAGCAGGGATGGGACAGGGGGCTATAGCAATCAGCCCCAGCATTTT.